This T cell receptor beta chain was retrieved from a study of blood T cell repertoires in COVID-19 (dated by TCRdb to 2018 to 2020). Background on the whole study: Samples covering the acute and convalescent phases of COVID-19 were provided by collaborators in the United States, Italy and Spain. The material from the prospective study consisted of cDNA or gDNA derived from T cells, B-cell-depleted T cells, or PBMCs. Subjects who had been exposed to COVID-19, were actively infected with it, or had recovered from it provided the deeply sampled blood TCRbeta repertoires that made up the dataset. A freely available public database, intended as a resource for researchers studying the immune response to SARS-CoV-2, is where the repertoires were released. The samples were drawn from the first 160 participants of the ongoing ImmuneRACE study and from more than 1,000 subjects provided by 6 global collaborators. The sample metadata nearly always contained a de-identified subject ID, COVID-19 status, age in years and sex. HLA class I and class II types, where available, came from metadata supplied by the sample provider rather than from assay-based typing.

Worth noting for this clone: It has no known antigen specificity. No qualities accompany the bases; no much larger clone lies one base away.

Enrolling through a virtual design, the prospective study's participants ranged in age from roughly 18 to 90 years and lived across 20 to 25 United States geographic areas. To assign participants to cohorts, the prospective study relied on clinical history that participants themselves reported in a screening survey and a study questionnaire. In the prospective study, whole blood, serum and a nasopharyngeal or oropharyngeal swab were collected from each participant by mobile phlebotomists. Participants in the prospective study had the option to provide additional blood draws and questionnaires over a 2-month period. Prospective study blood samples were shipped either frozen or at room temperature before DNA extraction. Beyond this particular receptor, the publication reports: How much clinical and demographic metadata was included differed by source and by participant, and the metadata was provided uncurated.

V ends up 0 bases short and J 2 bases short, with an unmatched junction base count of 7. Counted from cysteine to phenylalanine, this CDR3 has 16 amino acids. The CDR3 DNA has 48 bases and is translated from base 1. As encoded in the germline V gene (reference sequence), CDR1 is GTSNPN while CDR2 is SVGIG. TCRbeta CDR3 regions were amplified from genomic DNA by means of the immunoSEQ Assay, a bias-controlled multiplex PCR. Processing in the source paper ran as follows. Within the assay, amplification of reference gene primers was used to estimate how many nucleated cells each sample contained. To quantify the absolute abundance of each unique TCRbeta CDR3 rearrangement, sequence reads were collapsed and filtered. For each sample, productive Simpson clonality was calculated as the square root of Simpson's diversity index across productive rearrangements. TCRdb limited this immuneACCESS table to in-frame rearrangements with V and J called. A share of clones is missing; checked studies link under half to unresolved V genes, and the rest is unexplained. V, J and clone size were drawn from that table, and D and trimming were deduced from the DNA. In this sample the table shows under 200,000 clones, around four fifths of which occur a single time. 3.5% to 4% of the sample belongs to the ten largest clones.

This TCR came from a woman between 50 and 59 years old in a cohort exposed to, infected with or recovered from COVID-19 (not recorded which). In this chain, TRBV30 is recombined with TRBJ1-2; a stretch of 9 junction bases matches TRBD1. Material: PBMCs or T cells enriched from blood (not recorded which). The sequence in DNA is TGTGCCTGGAGTGTAACAGGGGGCCTGGTAAACTATGGCTACACCTTC. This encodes CAWSVTGGLVNYGYTF.